A single sample is the source of the 10 T cell receptor beta chains below, sequenced in a study of OX40 agonist ivuxolimab in advanced cancers. Assay used: immunoSEQ multiplex PCR; TCRdb lists only in-frame clones, some missing. The sample lists about 79,000 clones; around 82% were seen once. The sample was CD4+ or CD8+ T cells sorted from blood, taken in a trial of the OX40 agonist ivuxolimab. These receptors all stem from an adult with an advanced solid tumor such as melanoma, head and neck, liver or kidney cancer.

The V call is TRBV4-1, the J call TRBJ1-1; 8 bases map to TRBD1. The J segment lost 0 bases and the V segment lost 4 bases, leaving 4 bases of the junction unmatched. The CDR3 contains 15 residues. Germline assignment: CDR1 MGHRA and CDR2 YSYEKL. CDR3 bases: TGCGCCAGCAGCCGGACAGGGAATATGAACACTGAAGCTTTCTTT. Protein: CASSRTGNMNTEAFF.

V is TRBV30 and J is TRBJ2-7, with 11 bases identical to TRBD2. Germline V gives CDR1 GTSNPN, CDR2 SVGIG (reference sequence). The V gene end was trimmed by 2 bases and the J gene end by 12 bases; junction bases not matched to a gene: 9. The CDR3 is 13 amino acids. CDR3 protein: CAWSNLAGGVRYF. DNA for the CDR3: TGTGCCTGGAGTAACCTAGCGGGAGGAGTTCGGTACTTC.

The chain recombines TRBV28 with TRBJ2-5; D remains unclear. V was cut by 2 bases and J by 0 bases, with 10 bases left in between. The germline V gene has CDR1 MDHEN and CDR2 SYDVKM. The CDR3 loop spans 15 amino acids. The CDR3 DNA is TGTGCCAGCAGTTTAAAAAGCCGCAACCAAGAGACCCAGTACTTC. Protein: CASSLKSRNQETQYF.

V usage is TRBV7-9 and J usage is TRBJ2-1, with 8 bases aligning to TRBD2. Trimming at V came to 3 bases and at J to 9 bases, leaving 4 bases not matched to a gene. Looked up from germline, CDR1 is SEHNR and CDR2 is FQNEAQ (reference sequence). The CDR3 consists of 13 residues. The CDR3 coding sequence is TGTGCCAGCAGCTTTTACGCGGGAGGTGAGCAGTTCTTC. Translation gives CASSFYAGGEQFF.

DNA for the CDR3: TGTGCCAGCTCAGCATCTAGGACAAGTCAAGAGACCCAGTACTTC. It encodes CASSASRTSQETQYF. The J gene is TRBJ2-5, the V gene TRBV18, with D perhaps TRBD1 (5 bases). The germline CDR1 and CDR2 sequences are KGHSH and LQKENI. The length of the CDR3 is 15 residues. Trimming stripped 5 bases from V and 2 bases from J, with 15 bases between.

The chain links TRBV7-2 to TRBJ2-5; 7 bases are a match to TRBD1. CDR3 length equals 16 residues. Germline loops: CDR1 SGHTA, CDR2 FQGNSA. The J segment lost 2 bases and the V segment lost 7 bases, leaving 13 bases of the junction unmatched. The CDR3 sequence is CASNRLGDRFQETQYF. The CDR3 nucleotides read TGTGCCAGCAACCGACTGGGGGACAGATTTCAAGAGACCCAGTACTTC. The full variable domain, in which reference TRBV7-2 and TRBJ2-5 provide the parts outside the CDR3, is GAGVSQSPSNKVTEKGKDVELRCDPISGHTALYWYRQSLGQGLEFLIYFQGNSAPDKSGLPSDRFSAERTGGSVSTLTIQRTQQEDSAVYLCASNRLGDRFQETQYFGPGTRLLVL.

J is TRBJ2-3 and V is TRBV7-2; D remains unclear. Germline CDR1 SGHTA, CDR2 FQGNSA. V was trimmed by 4 bases and J by 6 bases, leaving 8 bases between them. The CDR3 contains 12 residues. Here the CDR3 reads CASSYQFDTQYF. The CDR3 DNA reads as TGTGCCAGCAGCTACCAATTTGATACGCAGTATTTT.

The genes are TRBV6-6 and TRBJ2-1, with D hard to call. The germline V gene has CDR1 MNHNY and CDR2 SVGAGI (reference sequence). The CDR3 is 14 amino acids. Deletions cut 0 bases from V and 4 bases from J, with 7 bases between. The CDR3 nucleotides read TGTGCCAGCAGTTACTCCCGTGTGTACAATGAGCAGTTCTTC. Residues: CASSYSRVYNEQFF.

The rearrangement joins TRBV5-1 to TRBJ2-3; TRBD1 matches 9 bases. Germline CDR1 reads SGHRS; CDR2 reads YFSETQ. The CDR3 is 15 residues long. Trimming cost V 4 bases and J 2 bases; bases outside gene matches: 5. The CDR3 DNA is TGCGCCAGCAGCACCGGACAGGGGTCCACAGATACGCAGTATTTT. This sequence encodes CASSTGQGSTDTQYF.

The chain's CDR3 is CASNPIGWGESTGELFF. In DNA form, the CDR3 reads TGTGCCAGCAACCCCATCGGGTGGGGAGAAAGCACCGGGGAGCTGTTTTTT. The chain has TRBV28 and TRBJ2-2; D possibly corresponds to TRBD2 (5 bases). V gave up 7 bases and J gave up 4 bases, with 22 bases separating them. CDR1 and CDR2 (germline): MDHEN, SYDVKM. CDR3 length: 17 amino acids.